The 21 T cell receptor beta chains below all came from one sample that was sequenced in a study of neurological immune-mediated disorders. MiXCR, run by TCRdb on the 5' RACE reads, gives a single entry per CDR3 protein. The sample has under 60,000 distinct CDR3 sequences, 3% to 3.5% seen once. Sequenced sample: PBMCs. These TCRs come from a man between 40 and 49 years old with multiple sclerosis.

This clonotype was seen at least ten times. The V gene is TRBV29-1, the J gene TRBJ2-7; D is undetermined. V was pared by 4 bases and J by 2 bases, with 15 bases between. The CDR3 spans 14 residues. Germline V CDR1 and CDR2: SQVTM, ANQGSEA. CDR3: CSVATEMGAYEQYF. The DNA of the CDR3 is TGCAGCGTTGCTACAGAGATGGGCGCCTACGAGCAGTACTTC.

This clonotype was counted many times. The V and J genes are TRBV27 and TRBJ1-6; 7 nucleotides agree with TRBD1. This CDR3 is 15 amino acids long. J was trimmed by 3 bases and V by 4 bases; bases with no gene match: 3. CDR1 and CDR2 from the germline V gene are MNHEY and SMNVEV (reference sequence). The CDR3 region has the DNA TGTGCCAGCAGTTACGGGACAGACTATAATTCACCCCTCCACTTT. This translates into CASSYGTDYNSPLHF.

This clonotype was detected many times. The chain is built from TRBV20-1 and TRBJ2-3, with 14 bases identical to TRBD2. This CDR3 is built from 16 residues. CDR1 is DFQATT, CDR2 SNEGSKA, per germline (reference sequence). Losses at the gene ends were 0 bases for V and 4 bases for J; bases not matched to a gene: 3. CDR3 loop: CSARDLTSGGADTQYF. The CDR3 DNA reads TGCAGTGCTAGAGACCTGACTAGCGGGGGGGCAGATACGCAGTATTTT.

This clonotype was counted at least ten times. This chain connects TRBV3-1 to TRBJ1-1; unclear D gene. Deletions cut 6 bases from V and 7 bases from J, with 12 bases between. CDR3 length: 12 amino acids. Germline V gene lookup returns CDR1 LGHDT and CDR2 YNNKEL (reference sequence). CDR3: CASRDVGREAFF. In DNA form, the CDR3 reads TGTGCCAGCAGGGATGTTGGACGTGAAGCTTTCTTT.

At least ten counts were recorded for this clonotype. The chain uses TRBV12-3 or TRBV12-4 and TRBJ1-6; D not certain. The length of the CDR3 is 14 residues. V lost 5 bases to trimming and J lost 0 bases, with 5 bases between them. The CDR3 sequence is CASSSSSYNSPLHF. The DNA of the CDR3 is TGTGCCAGCAGTAGTAGCTCCTATAATTCACCCCTCCACTTT.

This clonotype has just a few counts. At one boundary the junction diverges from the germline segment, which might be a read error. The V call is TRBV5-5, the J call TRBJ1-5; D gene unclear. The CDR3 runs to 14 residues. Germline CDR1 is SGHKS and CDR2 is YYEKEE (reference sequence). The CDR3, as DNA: TGTGCCAGCAGCTTGCGCAGTTACGATCAGCCCCAGAATTTT. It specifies CASSLRSYDQPQNF.

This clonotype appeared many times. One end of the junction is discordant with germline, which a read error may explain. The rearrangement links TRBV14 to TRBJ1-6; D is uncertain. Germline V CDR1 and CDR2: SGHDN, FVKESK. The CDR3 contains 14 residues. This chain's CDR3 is CASSQEVSSSPLNF. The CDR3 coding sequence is TGTGCCAGCAGCCAAGAAGTCTCGTCTTCACCCCTCAACTTT.

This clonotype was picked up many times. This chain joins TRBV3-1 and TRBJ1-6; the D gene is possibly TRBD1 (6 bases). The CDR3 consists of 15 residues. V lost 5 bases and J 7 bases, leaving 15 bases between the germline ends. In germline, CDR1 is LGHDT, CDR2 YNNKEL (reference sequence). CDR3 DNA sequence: TGTGCCAGCAGCTTCCGGGACACCGAAAATTCACCCCTCCACTTT. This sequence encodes CASSFRDTENSPLHF.

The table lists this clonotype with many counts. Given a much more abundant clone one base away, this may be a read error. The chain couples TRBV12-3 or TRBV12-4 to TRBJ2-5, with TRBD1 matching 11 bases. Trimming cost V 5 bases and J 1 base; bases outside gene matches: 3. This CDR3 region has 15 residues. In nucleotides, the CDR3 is TGTGCCAGCAGTAGGGACAGGGGGAGCCAAGAGACCCAGTACTTC. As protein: CASSRDRGSQETQYF.

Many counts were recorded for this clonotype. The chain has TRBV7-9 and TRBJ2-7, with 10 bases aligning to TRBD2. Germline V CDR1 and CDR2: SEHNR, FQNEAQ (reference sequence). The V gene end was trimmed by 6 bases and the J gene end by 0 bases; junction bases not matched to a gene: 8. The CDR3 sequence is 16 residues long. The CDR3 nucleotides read TGTGCCAGCAGTCCTATTAGCGGGGGGAACTCCTACGAGCAGTACTTC. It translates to CASSPISGGNSYEQYF. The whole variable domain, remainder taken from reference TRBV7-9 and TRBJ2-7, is DTGVSQNPRHKITKRGQNVTFRCDPISEHNRLYWYRQTLGQGPEFLTYFQNEAQLEKSRLLSDRFSAERPKGSFSTLEIQRTEQGDSAMYLCASSPISGGNSYEQYFGPGTRLTVT.

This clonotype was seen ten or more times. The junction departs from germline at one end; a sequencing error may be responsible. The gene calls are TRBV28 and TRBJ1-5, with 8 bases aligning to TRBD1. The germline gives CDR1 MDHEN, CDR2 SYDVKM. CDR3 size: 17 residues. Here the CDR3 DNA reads TGTGCCAGCAGTTTGAGGACAGGGTTTATCAGCAATCAGCCCCAGAATTTT. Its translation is CASSLRTGFISNQPQNF.

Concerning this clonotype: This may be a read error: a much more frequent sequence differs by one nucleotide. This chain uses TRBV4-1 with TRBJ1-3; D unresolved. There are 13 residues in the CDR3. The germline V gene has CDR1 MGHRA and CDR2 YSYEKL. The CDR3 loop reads CASSGSSGKTIYF. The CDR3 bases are TGCGCCAGCAGCGGGAGCTCTGGAAAAACCATATATTTT.

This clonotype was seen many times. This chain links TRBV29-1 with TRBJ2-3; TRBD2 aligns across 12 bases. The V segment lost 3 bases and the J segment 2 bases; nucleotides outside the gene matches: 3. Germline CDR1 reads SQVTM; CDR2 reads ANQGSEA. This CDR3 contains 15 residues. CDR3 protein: CSVDTSGGNTDTQYF. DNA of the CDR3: TGCAGCGTTGATACTAGCGGGGGGAACACAGATACGCAGTATTTT.

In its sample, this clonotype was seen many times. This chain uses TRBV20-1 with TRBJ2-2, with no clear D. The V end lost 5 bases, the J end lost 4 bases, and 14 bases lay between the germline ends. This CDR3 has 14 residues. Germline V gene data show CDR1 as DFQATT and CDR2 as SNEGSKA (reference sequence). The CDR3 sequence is CSARPESGTGELFF. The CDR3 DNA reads TGCAGTGCTCGGCCGGAGTCCGGCACCGGGGAGCTGTTTTTT.

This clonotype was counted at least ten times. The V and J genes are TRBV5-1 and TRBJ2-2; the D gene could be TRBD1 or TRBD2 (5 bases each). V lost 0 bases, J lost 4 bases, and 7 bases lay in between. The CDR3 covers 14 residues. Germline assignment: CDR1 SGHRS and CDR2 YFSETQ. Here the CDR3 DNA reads TGCGCCAGCAGCTTGGTTGGGGGCACCGGGGAGCTGTTTTTT. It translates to CASSLVGGTGELFF. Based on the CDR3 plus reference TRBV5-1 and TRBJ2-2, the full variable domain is KAGVTQTPRYLIKTRGQQVTLSCSPISGHRSVSWYQQTPGQGLQFLFEYFSETQRNKGNFPGRFSGRQFSNSRSEMNVSTLELGDSALYLCASSLVGGTGELFFGEGSRLTVL.

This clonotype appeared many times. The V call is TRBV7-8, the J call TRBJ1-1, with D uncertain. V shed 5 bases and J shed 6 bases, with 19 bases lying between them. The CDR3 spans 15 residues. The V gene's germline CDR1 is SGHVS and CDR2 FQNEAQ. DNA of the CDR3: TGTGCCAGCAGCCCATCAAGGGCGGGATTGGCTGAAGCTTTCTTT. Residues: CASSPSRAGLAEAFF.

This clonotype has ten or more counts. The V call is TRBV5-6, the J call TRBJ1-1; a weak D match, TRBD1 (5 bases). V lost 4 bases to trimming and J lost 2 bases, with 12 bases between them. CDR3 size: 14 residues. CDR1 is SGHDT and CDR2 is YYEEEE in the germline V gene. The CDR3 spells CASSADGGNTEAFF. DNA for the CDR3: TGTGCCAGCAGCGCGGACGGGGGTAACACTGAAGCTTTCTTT.

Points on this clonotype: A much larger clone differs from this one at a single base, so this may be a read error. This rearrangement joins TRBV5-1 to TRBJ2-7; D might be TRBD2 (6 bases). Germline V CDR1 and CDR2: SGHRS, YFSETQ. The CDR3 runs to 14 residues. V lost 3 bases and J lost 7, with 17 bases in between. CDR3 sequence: CASSWGETGGEQYF. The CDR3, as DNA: TGCGCCAGCAGCTGGGGGGAAACCGGGGGAGAGCAGTACTTC.

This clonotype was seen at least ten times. The CDR3 DNA reads TGTGCCAGCAGTGAGGGACCTGGGGCCAACGTCCTGACTTTC. Its translation: CASSEGPGANVLTF. The chain employs TRBV7-8 and TRBJ2-6; D tentatively reads TRBD1 or TRBD2 (5 bases each). The germline V and J ends were trimmed by 6 bases and 2 bases, with 8 bases remaining between them. Germline V gene lookup returns CDR1 SGHVS and CDR2 FQNEAQ. The CDR3 covers 14 residues.

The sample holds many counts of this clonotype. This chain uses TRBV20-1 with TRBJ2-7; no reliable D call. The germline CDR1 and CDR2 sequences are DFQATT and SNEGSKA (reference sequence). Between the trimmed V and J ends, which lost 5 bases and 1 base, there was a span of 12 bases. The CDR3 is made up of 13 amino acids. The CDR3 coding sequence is TGCAGTGCTCCGAGGACGGGTTCCTACGAGCAGTACTTC. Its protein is CSAPRTGSYEQYF.

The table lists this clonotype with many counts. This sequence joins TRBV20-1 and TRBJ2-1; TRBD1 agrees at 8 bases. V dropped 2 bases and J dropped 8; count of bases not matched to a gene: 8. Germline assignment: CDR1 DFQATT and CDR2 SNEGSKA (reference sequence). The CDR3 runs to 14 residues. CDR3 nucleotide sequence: TGCAGTGCTAGATTGCAGGGGGCTACGGATGAGCAGTTCTTC. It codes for CSARLQGATDEQFF.